This TCR beta chain was profiled in a study of T cell repertoires in cytomegalovirus infection. Study-level information: Both recently identified HLA-C-restricted and well-studied HLA-B-restricted CMV epitopes were used in the study.

The length of the CDR3 is 12 residues. This clonotype was detected only a few times. The antigen is unknown. An end of the junction differs from the germline gene, which may be a read error. TCRdb recomputed calls from the reads with MiXCR, one row per CDR3 protein. The sample yields 830,000 or so distinct CDR3 sequences, approximately 29% seen once. The chain couples TRBV12-3 or TRBV12-4 to TRBJ1-2; D not resolved. Specimen: cultured CD8+ T cells from PBMCs, collected from culture after CMV antigen stimulation. The clonotype originates from a human donor in good health (CMV status not recorded). Some clones in this sample may be carry-over from other donors' samples. The CDR3 is CASSLGVPLVVF. Written as DNA, the CDR3 is TGTGCCAGCAGTTTAGGGGTGCCCCTCGTAGTTTTC.